The clone carrying this TCR beta chain was seen a handful of times. The data were obtained in a study of blood T cell repertoires in COVID-19. Study overall: Italy, Spain and the United States were the sources of the convalescent and acute COVID-19 samples. PBMCs, B-cell-depleted T cells, or T cells provided the cDNA or gDNA that made up the material.

This table comes from immunoSEQ multiplex PCR, and its TCRdb copy is limited to in-frame clones, with some not included. The sample lists more than 95,000 clones, about 80% seen once, with 3.8% in the top ten. The CDR3 is made up of 14 amino acids. V was trimmed by 6 bases and J by 1 base, leaving 11 bases between them. The sample consisted of peripheral blood. The sequence derives from a woman aged 45-65 years with acute or convalescent COVID-19. The gene calls are TRBV23-1 and TRBJ2-3, with D possibly TRBD2 on 7 matching bases. TRBV23-1 is designated an ORF whose function remains uncertain. The CDR3 DNA sequence: TGCGCCAGCAGCGGGGGGCTCCGCACAGATACGCAGTATTTT. This gives the protein CASSGGLRTDTQYF.